This TCR beta chain emerged from a study of spatial heterogeneity in lung cancer. From germline, CDR1 is LGHNA and CDR2 YNFKEQ. The V end was cut by 1 base, the J end by 0 bases, with 15 bases between. This CDR3 has 17 residues. As concerns this clonotype: Its antigen is undetermined. This beta chain turned up in a library designed for alpha chains; as an off-target read, its abundance says little.

Notes on the study in general: Within tumors, counts of expanded alpha and beta TCRs tracked tumor mutation counts.

One entry per CDR3 protein results from TCRdb running MiXCR on the 5' RACE reads. The table shows about 9,800 distinct CDR3 sequences, with roughly 51% occurring only once. Time point defined: sample taken at primary tumor resection. This rearrangement joins TRBV4-2 to TRBJ1-2, with a tentative D call TRBD1 (5 bases). The clonotype was recovered from a female donor with early-stage non-small cell lung cancer. The sequences come from lung tumor tissue, collected at surgery. The CDR3 coding sequence is TGTGCCAGCAGCCAAGTAGGACTACAGGTTGCTAACTATGGCTACACCTTC. Its protein product is CASSQVGLQVANYGYTF.